Listed here are 32 T cell receptor beta chains from one sample, sequenced in a study of tissue T cells after allogeneic stem cell transplantation (dated 2022 in TCRdb). The meaning of the sample's time point label: mouse harvest day 14 after allogeneic transplant. Each mouse graft, delivered by tail vein injection, combined 10^6 splenic CD5+ T cells with 10^7 T-cell-depleted bone marrow cells. Library preparation was by the immunoSEQ multiplex PCR assay. In TCRdb, the immuneACCESS table is reduced to in-frame sequences with V and J assigned. These tables do not hold every clone; where another copy was compared, an unresolved V gene accounts for under half, and the others remain unexplained. The table for this sample lists roughly 3,000 clones; about 50% of them were counted only once. Around 40% of the sample is held by the ten biggest clonotypes. The source material was gut tissue. These TCRs come from a female BALB/c mouse given C57BL/6 T cells with graft-versus-host disease after an allogeneic hematopoietic cell transplant.

Remarks on this clone: Here the gene names and germline are mouse. The CDR3 end is not reached by the read, which stops 1 residue before it; the germline J gene fills it in. The chain recombines TRBV16 with TRBJ1-4, with D possibly being TRBD1 (6 bases). CDR1 and CDR2 from the germline V gene are SGHSA and FRNQAP. V was cut by 4 bases and J by 2 bases, with 11 bases left in between. This CDR3 region has 15 residues. The covered CDR3 bases are TGTGCAAGCAGCTCATCCGGGACATCCAACGAAAGATTATTT. This encodes CASSSSGTSNERLF. The CDR3 as a whole reads CASSSSGTSNERLFF.

This clone was observed a handful of times. Gene and germline names: mouse. The CDR3 end falls 1 residue outside the read, so it is completed with the germline J gene. The rearrangement joins TRBV26 to TRBJ1-2; possibly TRBD1 for D (5 bases). Trimming stripped 4 bases from V and 0 bases from J, with 9 bases between. The V gene's germline CDR1 is KGHPV and CDR2 FQNQEV (reference sequence). The CDR3 is made up of 14 amino acids. Incomplete CDR3 DNA: TGTGCCAGCAGTCCCCGGGGGGCAAACTCCGACTACACC. Its protein product is CASSPRGANSDYT. The entire CDR3 protein is CASSPRGANSDYTF.

On this clone: Gene names follow the mouse nomenclature. The read terminates 1 residue ahead of where the CDR3 ends, so the germline J gene completes it. This chain links TRBV16 with TRBJ2-7, with 9 positions matching TRBD2. Germline CDR1 and CDR2: SGHSA and FRNQAP. The CDR3 length is 13 residues. The V segment lost 3 bases and the J segment 4 bases; nucleotides outside the gene matches: 1. CDR3 bases read: TGTGCAAGCAGCTTTGGGGGGGCATATGAACAGTAC. Protein sequence: CASSFGGAYEQY. In full, the CDR3 reads CASSFGGAYEQYF.

As regards this clone: The genes and germline here are from mouse. The read ends 1 residue early relative to the CDR3; the germline J gene fills the gap. The chain employs TRBV26 and TRBJ2-7; 10 bases match TRBD1. CDR1 and CDR2 from the germline V gene are KGHPV and FQNQEV (reference sequence). The CDR3 runs to 13 residues. The junction had 1 base not matched to a gene; V was cut back by 2 bases and J by 6 bases. The CDR3 DNA, read in part, is TGTGCCAGCAGTCTGGACAGGGGGCGTGAACAGTAC. Translating gives CASSLDRGREQY. From start to end, the CDR3 is CASSLDRGREQYF.

Points on this clone: Genes and germline come from the mouse. The CDR3 end is not reached by the read, which stops 1 residue before it; the germline J gene fills it in. The chain carries TRBV12-2 and TRBJ1-3; D is perhaps TRBD1 (5 bases). V lost 5 bases and J lost 2, with 15 bases in between. The CDR3 contains 15 residues. Germline-derived CDR1 and CDR2 are SGHLS and HYDKME. The CDR3 DNA, read in part, is TGTGCCAGCTTCCGACAGAAACCGGCTGGAAATACGCTCTAT. It specifies CASFRQKPAGNTLY. The entire CDR3 sequence reads CASFRQKPAGNTLYF.

Notes on this clone: Gene and germline names: mouse. Sequencing ends 1 residue short of the CDR3 end; the germline J gene provides the rest. The rearrangement joins TRBV26 to TRBJ1-1; D gene ambiguous. The CDR3 loop spans 14 amino acids. CDR1 is KGHPV, CDR2 FQNQEV, per germline (reference sequence). V gave up 0 bases and J gave up 0 bases, with 5 bases separating them. The part of the CDR3 DNA that was read is TGTGCCAGCAGTCTGTCAGCTTCAAACACAGAAGTCTTC. Translating it yields CASSLSASNTEVF. The CDR3 in full is CASSLSASNTEVFF.

Comments on this clone: The gene names given are mouse names. The CDR3 end is not reached by the read, which stops 1 residue before it; the germline J gene fills it in. The chain uses TRBV12-1 and TRBJ2-5, with D perhaps TRBD2 (6 bases). This CDR3 spans 15 amino acids. CDR1 is SGHSN and CDR2 is HYEKVE in the germline V gene. With 2 bases removed from V and 1 base from J, the gap between germline ends came to 12 bases. CDR3 bases read: TGTGCCAGCTCTCCCTGGGACTTCGACCAAGACACCCAGTAC. Its protein product is CASSPWDFDQDTQY. The whole CDR3 is CASSPWDFDQDTQYF.

In its sample, this clone is medium-sized. Gene and germline names: mouse. The sequenced fragment ends 1 residue before the CDR3 boundary, so the rest is inferred from the germline J gene. The chain couples TRBV12-1 to TRBJ2-7; no clear D. The CDR3 is 12 residues long. V shed 0 bases and J shed 6 bases, with 8 bases lying between them. CDR1 and CDR2 from the germline V gene are SGHSN and HYEKVE. CDR3 sequence reads: CASSLGPFEQYF. The DNA read from the CDR3 is TGTGCCAGCTCTCTCGGTCCCTTTGAACAGTAC.

Points on this clone: Gene names and germline match the mouse. The CDR3 end lies 1 residue beyond the end of the read and is filled in from the germline J gene. The V and J genes are TRBV12-2 and TRBJ1-6; 7 positions match TRBD1. Being an ORF, TRBJ1-6 has a function that is uncertain. The CDR3 spans 15 residues. Germline assignment: CDR1 SGHLS and CDR2 HYDKME. After removal of 3 bases from V and 0 bases from J, the junction contained 1 base not matched to a gene. The CDR3 DNA, read in part, is TGTGCCAGCTCTTACAGGGGTTCCTATAATTCGCCCCTCTAC. Translation gives CASSYRGSYNSPLY. The complete CDR3 sequence is CASSYRGSYNSPLYF.

A note on this clone: Mouse gene names and germline throughout. The read finishes 1 residue shy of the CDR3 end, and the germline J gene is used to complete it. V usage is TRBV3 and J usage is TRBJ1-3; 9 nucleotides align to TRBD1. Germline CDR1 and CDR2: SNHLY and FYNGKV (reference sequence). The V and J ends lost 2 bases and 5 bases, in that order; junction bases with no gene match: 1. The CDR3 totals 14 residues. This CDR3 is CASSLTGGRNTLYF. The CDR3 bases that were read are TGTGCCAGCAGCTTAACAGGGGGCAGAAATACGCTCTAT.

Regarding this clone: Here the gene names and germline are mouse. The observed sequence ends 1 residue before the CDR3 terminus, with the missing tail filled in from the germline J gene. The genes are TRBV15 and TRBJ2-7; TRBD2 matches at 7 bases. This CDR3 spans 11 amino acids. V lost 5 bases to trimming and J lost 7 bases; unmatched junction nucleotides: 2. Germline loops: CDR1 SGHND, CDR2 FRSKSL. The CDR3 sequence is CASSAGGEQYF. CDR3 bases read: TGTGCCAGCAGTGCGGGGGGGGAACAGTAC.

This clone showed up just once. Mouse gene names apply. The sequence runs out 1 residue before the end of the CDR3; the remainder is reconstructed from the germline J gene. The chain is built from TRBV3 and TRBJ2-4; TRBD2 matches at 9 bases. Germline trimming cut 1 base from V and 0 bases from J; bases unmatched to any gene: 2. The V gene's germline CDR1 is SNHLY and CDR2 FYNGKV (reference sequence). The CDR3 sequence is 16 residues long. The CDR3 bases that were read are TGTGCCAGCAGCTTAGTACTGGGGGGTAGTCAAAACACCTTGTAC. Amino acid sequence: CASSLVLGGSQNTLY. The CDR3 in its entirety is CASSLVLGGSQNTLYF.

For this clone: Here the gene names and germline are mouse. With the read ending 1 residue before the CDR3 end, the germline J gene is used to fill in that end. This chain connects TRBV13-1 to TRBJ2-3; D call uncertain. Germline V gene data show CDR1 as NSHNY and CDR2 as SYGAGN. The CDR3 runs 12 residues. The ends were cut back, 3 bases at V and 0 bases at J, with 2 bases in the middle. The sequenced CDR3 bases are TGTGCCAGCAGTGGTAGTGCAGAAACGCTGTAT. Translating it yields CASSGSAETLY. The complete CDR3 reads CASSGSAETLYF.

As for this clone: The germline and genes are mouse ones. The read falls 1 residue short of the CDR3 end, and the missing part is taken from the germline J gene. This chain connects TRBV12-2 to TRBJ1-2; 9 nucleotides align to TRBD1. The germline CDR1 and CDR2 sequences are SGHLS and HYDKME. This CDR3 comprises 15 residues. The J segment lost 2 bases and the V segment lost 0 bases, leaving 3 bases of the junction unmatched. The chain's CDR3 is CASSLPTGGNSDYTF. The CDR3 DNA, read in part, is TGTGCCAGCTCTCTCCCGACAGGGGGGAACTCCGACTACACC.

As to this clone: Genes and germline are mouse. Read data end 1 residue before the CDR3 end; the end is taken from the germline J gene. The chain has TRBV31 and TRBJ1-4; TRBD1 is a possible D gene (5 bases). The V and J ends lost 3 bases and 0 bases respectively, with 11 bases between them. This CDR3 has 15 amino acids. Per the germline V gene, CDR1 is GKSSPN and CDR2 is SITVG. The CDR3 sequence is CAWSPRQISNERLFF. Incomplete CDR3 DNA: TGTGCCTGGAGCCCCCGACAGATTTCCAACGAAAGATTATTT.

This clone has only a few counts. Gene names and germline match the mouse. The sequence runs out 1 residue before the end of the CDR3; the remainder is reconstructed from the germline J gene. V and J are TRBV12-1 and TRBJ2-7, with 8 nucleotides matching TRBD1. The germline V gene has CDR1 SGHSN and CDR2 HYEKVE. V was pared by 2 bases and J by 0 bases, with 5 bases of the junction left unmatched. The CDR3 length is 15 residues. The sequenced part of the CDR3 DNA is TGTGCCAGCTCTCCCGACAGGGGAAACTCCTATGAACAGTAC. This translates into CASSPDRGNSYEQY. The full CDR3 protein reads CASSPDRGNSYEQYF.

On this clone itself: Gene names and germline match the mouse. The missing CDR3 end, 1 residue past where the read stops, is filled in from the germline J gene. The V and J genes are TRBV1 and TRBJ2-1, with 10 bases fitting TRBD2. This CDR3 has 15 amino acids. Germline CDR1 NSQYPW, CDR2 LRSPGD (reference sequence). The V segment lost 3 bases and the J segment 3 bases; nucleotides outside the gene matches: 2. This CDR3 is CTCSAGTGAYAEQFF. The CDR3 DNA, read in part, is TGCACCTGCAGTGCCGGGACTGGGGCCTATGCTGAGCAGTTC.

A remark on this clone: Genes and germline come from the mouse. Sequencing ends 1 residue short of the CDR3 end; the germline J gene provides the rest. The chain recombines TRBV23 with TRBJ2-7; TRBD2 is the table's D call, not checked against the DNA. Looked up from germline, CDR1 is KGHTA and CDR2 is FQNQQP. The CDR3 runs to 15 residues. The covered CDR3 bases are TGCTCCAGCAGTGTCTTGCTGGGGGGGCGTGTTGAACAGTAC. Amino acids: CSSSVLLGGRVEQY. The CDR3 as a whole reads CSSSVLLGGRVEQYF.

A note on this clone: These gene names are mouse names. The missing CDR3 end, 1 residue past where the read stops, is filled in from the germline J gene. The chain combines TRBV19 with TRBJ2-1; TRBD2 matches 7 bases. Germline assignment: CDR1 FNHDT and CDR2 SITEND (reference sequence). The CDR3 has 15 amino acids. The V gene end was trimmed by 0 bases and the J gene end by 3 bases; junction bases not matched to a gene: 3. This CDR3 reads CASSIGGGSYAEQFF. CDR3 DNA (partial): TGTGCCAGCAGTATAGGGGGGGGGAGCTATGCTGAGCAGTTC.

This clone was counted between two and nine times. Germline and genes: mouse. The read is 1 residue too short to cover the CDR3 end, so that end is filled in from the germline J gene. The chain uses TRBV26 and TRBJ2-7, with D possibly TRBD1 on 6 matching bases. The germline V gene encodes CDR1 KGHPV and CDR2 FQNQEV (reference sequence). V dropped 2 bases and J dropped 3 bases, with 8 bases sitting between them. The CDR3 contains 13 residues. The DNA read from the CDR3 is TGTGCCAGCAGTCTGACAGGGAGCTATGAACAGTAC. As protein: CASSLTGSYEQY. In full, the CDR3 reads CASSLTGSYEQYF.

Comment on this clone: Mouse gene names apply. CDR3 DNA, as far as it was read: TGTGCCAGCAGCTTTGGACAGAGAGACACCCAGTAC. Protein product: CASSFGQRDTQY. The entire CDR3 is CASSFGQRDTQYF. The chain recombines TRBV4 with TRBJ2-5; tentatively, D is TRBD1 (6 bases). The CDR3 end lies 1 residue beyond the end of the read and is filled in from the germline J gene. Germline V gene data show CDR1 as LGHDT and CDR2 as YNNKQL (reference sequence). This CDR3 is built from 13 residues. V was trimmed by 4 bases and J by 5 bases, leaving 10 bases between them.

With respect to this clone: Any gene name here is a mouse gene name. Incomplete CDR3 DNA: TGCTCCAGCAGTCAATCGGGGACAGGGGGAGAAAGATTATTT. As protein: CSSSQSGTGGERLF. In full, the CDR3 reads CSSSQSGTGGERLFF. The chain carries TRBV23 and TRBJ1-4; TRBD1 reflects the table's D call only, with no check against the DNA. The CDR3 end falls 1 residue outside the read, so it is completed with the germline J gene. Germline assignment: CDR1 KGHTA and CDR2 FQNQQP. The CDR3 length is 15 residues.

This clone was counted only a few times. Gene names refer to mouse genes. The CDR3 end lies 1 residue beyond the end of the read and is filled in from the germline J gene. V and J are TRBV4 and TRBJ2-3, with no clear D. CDR3 length equals 11 residues. Germline V gene data show CDR1 as LGHDT and CDR2 as YNNKQL (reference sequence). With 6 bases removed from V and 0 bases from J, the gap between germline ends came to 1 base. The DNA read from the CDR3 is TGTGCCAGCAGTAGTGCAGAAACGCTGTAT. It encodes CASSSAETLY. The whole CDR3 is CASSSAETLYF.

Comments on this clone: The listed genes are named as in mouse. The missing CDR3 end, 1 residue past where the read stops, is filled in from the germline J gene. This sequence joins TRBV16 and TRBJ2-7; maybe TRBD1 (5 bases). Trimming pared 5 bases from V and 0 bases from J, leaving 11 bases between. CDR1 SGHSA and CDR2 FRNQAP come from the germline V gene. The CDR3 loop spans 14 amino acids. The sequenced CDR3 bases are TGTGCAAGCAGCCCTCGACAGAGCTCCTATGAACAGTAC. This codes for CASSPRQSSYEQY. From start to end, the CDR3 is CASSPRQSSYEQYF.

A word on this clone: The germline and genes are mouse ones. The CDR3 goes on 1 residue after the read ends, and that part is filled in from the germline J gene. V gene TRBV26 combines with J gene TRBJ1-1; tentative D call: TRBD1 (6 bases). Trimming removed 5 bases from V and 0 bases from J, with 10 bases in between. Germline V gene sequence: CDR1 KGHPV, CDR2 FQNQEV (reference sequence). The CDR3 is made up of 14 amino acids. The sequenced part of the CDR3 DNA is TGTGCCAGCAGTGCCGGGACACCAAACACAGAAGTCTTC. It translates to CASSAGTPNTEVF. The full CDR3 protein reads CASSAGTPNTEVFF. The whole variable domain, remainder taken from reference TRBV26 and TRBJ1-1, is NSKVIQTPRYLVKGQGQKAKMRCIPEKGHPVVFWYQQNKNNEFKFLINFQNQEVLQQIDMTEKRFSAECPSNSPCSLEIQSSEAGDSALYLCASSAGTPNTEVFFGKGTRLTVV.

As concerns this clone: Gene and germline names: mouse. The DNA ends 1 residue before the CDR3 does, and the rest of the CDR3 is filled in from the germline J gene. The J gene is TRBJ1-4, the V gene TRBV12-2; 8 nucleotides match TRBD1. Per the germline V gene, CDR1 is SGHLS and CDR2 is HYDKME. The V and J ends lost 0 bases and 0 bases, in that order; junction bases with no gene match: 5. CDR3 length equals 17 residues. The CDR3 protein is CASSLVPTGVSNERLFF. The CDR3 bases that were read are TGTGCCAGCTCTCTCGTCCCGACAGGGGTTTCCAACGAAAGATTATTT. The entire variable domain, with the rest obtained from reference TRBV12-2 and TRBJ1-4, is as follows: NSGVVQSPRYIIKGKGERSILKCIPISGHLSVAWYQQTQGQELKFFIQHYDKMERDKGNLPSRFSVQQFDDYHSEMNMSALELEDSAVYFCASSLVPTGVSNERLFFGHGTKLSVL.

This clone is categorized as medium-sized. All gene names here are mouse names. The CDR3 end is not reached by the read, which stops 1 residue before it; the germline J gene fills it in. V gene TRBV12-2 combines with J gene TRBJ2-1, with 8 bases lining up with TRBD2. Germline CDR1 reads SGHLS; CDR2 reads HYDKME. The CDR3 is 15 amino acids. Unmatched junction bases numbered 8, after V lost 5 bases and J lost 3 bases. CDR3 bases read: TGTGCCAGCTATCCGACTGGGGACGGCTATGCTGAGCAGTTC. This gives the protein CASYPTGDGYAEQF. The whole CDR3 sequence reads CASYPTGDGYAEQFF.

This clone occurred a few times. The genes and germline here are from mouse. The CDR3 is cut off 1 residue early in the read; its end comes from the germline J gene. The chain links TRBV31 to TRBJ2-7, with TRBD2 matching 11 bases. V lost 2 bases, J lost 6 bases, and 3 bases stayed unmatched. Germline CDR1 is GKSSPN and CDR2 is SITVG. The CDR3 is 13 amino acids. This chain's CDR3 is CAWSTDWGVEQYF. Incomplete CDR3 DNA: TGTGCCTGGAGTACGGACTGGGGGGTTGAACAGTAC.

This clone was seen a single time. Gene names and germline match the mouse. The read terminates 1 residue before the CDR3 end, so the remaining end is supplied by the germline J gene. The V gene is TRBV31, the J gene TRBJ2-5; the D call may be TRBD1 or TRBD2 (6 bases each). V was trimmed by 1 base and J by 1 base, leaving 6 bases between them. Germline V gene data show CDR1 as GKSSPN and CDR2 as SITVG. This CDR3 has 13 residues. Incomplete CDR3 DNA: TGTGCCTGGAGTCGGGGGCACCAAGACACCCAGTAC. Translated: CAWSRGHQDTQY. The complete CDR3 reads CAWSRGHQDTQYF.

This clone is medium-sized by share. Gene names are the mouse ones. Read sequence stops 1 residue before the CDR3 end, and the germline J gene provides the missing end. The chain carries TRBV14 and TRBJ2-7; D is ambiguous. Germline V gene sequence: CDR1 SGHDT, CDR2 FRDEAV. The CDR3 loop spans 11 amino acids. The V and J ends lost 5 bases and 3 bases respectively, with 6 bases between them. The CDR3: CASSLGYEQYF. Partial CDR3 DNA: TGTGCCAGCAGCCTCGGCTATGAACAGTAC.

In its sample, this clone was seen once. Gene and germline names: mouse. Sequencing ends 1 residue short of the CDR3 end; the germline J gene provides the rest. This chain connects TRBV26 to TRBJ1-1; perhaps TRBD1 as D (6 bases). The CDR3 runs to 13 residues. The V end was cut by 6 bases, the J end by 3 bases, with 11 bases between. Germline CDR1 reads KGHPV; CDR2 reads FQNQEV (reference sequence). This CDR3 reads CASSNREDTEVFF. The sequenced CDR3 bases are TGTGCCAGCAGCAACAGGGAGGACACAGAAGTCTTC.

In the case of this clone: Gene names are mouse gene names. CDR3 in amino acids: CGARELGGKNTLYF. The sequenced CDR3 bases are TGTGGTGCTAGGGAACTGGGGGGGAAAAACACCTTGTAC. This chain links TRBV20 with TRBJ2-4, with 10 positions matching TRBD2. The read ends 1 residue early relative to the CDR3; the germline J gene fills the gap. CDR1 and CDR2 (germline): GFQATS, STVNSAI. This CDR3 spans 14 amino acids. The J segment lost 4 bases and the V segment lost 0 bases, leaving 1 base of the junction unmatched. The full variable domain, completed using reference TRBV20 and TRBJ2-4, is GALVYQYPRRTICKSGTSMRMECQAVGFQATSVAWYRQSPQKTFELIALSTVNSAIKYEQNFTQEKFPISHPNLSFSSMTVLNAYLEDRGLYLCGARELGGKNTLYFGAGTRLSVL.